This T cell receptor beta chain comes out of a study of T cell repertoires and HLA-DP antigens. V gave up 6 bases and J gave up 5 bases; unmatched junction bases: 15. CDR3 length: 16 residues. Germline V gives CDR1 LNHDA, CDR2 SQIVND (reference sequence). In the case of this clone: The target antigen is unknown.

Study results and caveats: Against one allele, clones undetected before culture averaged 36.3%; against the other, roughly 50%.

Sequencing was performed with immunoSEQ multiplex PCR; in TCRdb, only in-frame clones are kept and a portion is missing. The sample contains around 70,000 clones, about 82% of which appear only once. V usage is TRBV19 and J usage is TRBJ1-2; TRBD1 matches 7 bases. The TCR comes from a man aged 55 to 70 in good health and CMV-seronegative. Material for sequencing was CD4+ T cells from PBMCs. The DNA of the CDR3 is TGTGCCAGTAGCAATCTCCCCACCGGGACAGCGTATGGCTACACCTTC. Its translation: CASSNLPTGTAYGYTF.